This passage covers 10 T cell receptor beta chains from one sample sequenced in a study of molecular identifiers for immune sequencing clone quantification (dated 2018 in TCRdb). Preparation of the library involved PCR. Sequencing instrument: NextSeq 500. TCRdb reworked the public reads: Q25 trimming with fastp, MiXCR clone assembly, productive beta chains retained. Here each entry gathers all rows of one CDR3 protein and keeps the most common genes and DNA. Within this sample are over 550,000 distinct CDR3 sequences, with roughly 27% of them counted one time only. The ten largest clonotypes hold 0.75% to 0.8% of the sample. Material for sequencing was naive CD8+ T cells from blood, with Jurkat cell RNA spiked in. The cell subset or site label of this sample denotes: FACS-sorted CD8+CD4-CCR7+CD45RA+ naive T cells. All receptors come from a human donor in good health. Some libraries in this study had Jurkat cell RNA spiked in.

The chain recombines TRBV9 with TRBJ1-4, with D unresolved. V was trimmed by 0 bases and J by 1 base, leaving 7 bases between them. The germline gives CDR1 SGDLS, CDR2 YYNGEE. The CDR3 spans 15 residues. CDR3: CASSVDPQTNEKLFF. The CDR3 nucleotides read TGTGCCAGCAGCGTAGATCCGCAAACTAATGAAAAACTGTTTTTT.

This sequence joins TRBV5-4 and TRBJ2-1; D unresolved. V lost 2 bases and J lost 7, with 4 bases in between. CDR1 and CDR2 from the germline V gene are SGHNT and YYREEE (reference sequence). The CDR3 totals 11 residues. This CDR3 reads CASSFQNEQFF. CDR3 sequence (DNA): TGTGCCAGCAGCTTCCAAAATGAGCAGTTCTTC.

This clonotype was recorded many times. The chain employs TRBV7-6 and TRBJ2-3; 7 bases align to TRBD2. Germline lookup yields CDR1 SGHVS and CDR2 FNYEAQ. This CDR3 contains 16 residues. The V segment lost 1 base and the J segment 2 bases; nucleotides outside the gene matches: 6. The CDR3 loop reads CASSLGASGTTDTQYF. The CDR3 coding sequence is TGTGCCAGCAGCTTAGGGGCTAGCGGAACCACAGATACGCAGTATTTT.

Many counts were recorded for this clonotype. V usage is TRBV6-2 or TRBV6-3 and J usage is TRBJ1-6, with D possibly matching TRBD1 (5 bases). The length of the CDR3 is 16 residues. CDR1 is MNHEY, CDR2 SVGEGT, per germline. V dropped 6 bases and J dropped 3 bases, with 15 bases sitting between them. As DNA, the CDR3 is TGTGCCAGCAGCCCTTTCAGGACAAGCTATAATTCACCCCTCCACTTT. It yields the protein CASSPFRTSYNSPLHF.

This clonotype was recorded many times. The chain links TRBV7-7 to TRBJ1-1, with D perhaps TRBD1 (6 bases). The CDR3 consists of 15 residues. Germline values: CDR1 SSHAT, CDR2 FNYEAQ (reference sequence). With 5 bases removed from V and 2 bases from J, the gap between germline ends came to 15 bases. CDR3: CASSPLGGYNTEAFF. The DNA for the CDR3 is TGTGCCAGCAGCCCCCTTGGGGGCTATAACACTGAAGCTTTCTTT. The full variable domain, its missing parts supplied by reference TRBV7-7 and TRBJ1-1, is GAGVSQSPRYKVTKRGQDVTLRCDPISSHATLYWYQQALGQGPEFLTYFNYEAQPDKSGLPSDRFSAERPEGSISTLTIQRTEQRDSAMYRCASSPLGGYNTEAFFGQGTRLTVV.

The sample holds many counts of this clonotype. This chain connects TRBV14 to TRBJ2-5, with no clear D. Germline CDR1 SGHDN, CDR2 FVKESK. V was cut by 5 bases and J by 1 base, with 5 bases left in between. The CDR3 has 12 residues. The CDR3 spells CASSVFQETQYF. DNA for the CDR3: TGTGCCAGCAGCGTCTTCCAAGAGACCCAGTACTTC.

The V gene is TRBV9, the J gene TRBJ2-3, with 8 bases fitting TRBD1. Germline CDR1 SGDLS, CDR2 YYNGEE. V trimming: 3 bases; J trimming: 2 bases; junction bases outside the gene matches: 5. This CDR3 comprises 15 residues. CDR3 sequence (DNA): TGTGCCAGCAGCGCTGCGGGACAGGACACAGATACGCAGTATTTT. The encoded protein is CASSAAGQDTDTQYF.

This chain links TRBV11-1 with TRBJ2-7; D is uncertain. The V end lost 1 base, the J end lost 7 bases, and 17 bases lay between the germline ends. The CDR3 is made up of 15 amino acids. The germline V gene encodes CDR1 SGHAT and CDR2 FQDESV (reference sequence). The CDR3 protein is CASSLGLIAPEEQYF. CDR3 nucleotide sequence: TGTGCCAGCAGCTTAGGGCTTATTGCCCCTGAGGAGCAGTACTTC.

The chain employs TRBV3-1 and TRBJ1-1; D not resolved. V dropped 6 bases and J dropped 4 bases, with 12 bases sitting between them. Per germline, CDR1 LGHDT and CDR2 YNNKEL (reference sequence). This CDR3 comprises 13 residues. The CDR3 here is CASSRKHTTEAFF. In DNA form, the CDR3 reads TGTGCCAGCAGTCGTAAGCATACCACTGAAGCTTTCTTT.

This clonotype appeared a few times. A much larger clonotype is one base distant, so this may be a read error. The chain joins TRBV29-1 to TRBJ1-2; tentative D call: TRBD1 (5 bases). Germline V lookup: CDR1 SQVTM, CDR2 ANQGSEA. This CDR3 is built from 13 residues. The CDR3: CCVEGRDVYGYTF. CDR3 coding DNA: TGCTGCGTTGAGGGCAGGGATGTCTATGGCTACACCTTC.